The text below deals with one T cell receptor (beta chain). No antigen is known for it. Genes and germline come from the mouse. The read ends 4 residues shy of where the CDR3 ends; the end is completed using the germline J gene. Sequencing templates came from extracted RNA that was reverse transcribed into cDNA. Here immunoSEQ multiplex PCR was the method, and the copy in TCRdb shows in-frame clones only, minus some. This sample carries approximately 300,000 clones and no singletons, and around 1.2% goes to the top ten. This entry is derived from a study of CD8+ T cells in alopecia areata. Study-level information: Approximately 7-10-week-old female C3H/HeJ mice were grafted with skin from spontaneously alopecic approximately 6-13-month-old C3H/HeJ graft donors.

Sorting relied on CD4, CD8alpha, NKG2D, NKG2ACE and other markers applied to pooled cutaneous lymph node cells. V lost 4 bases to trimming and J lost 2 bases; unmatched junction nucleotides: 4. The germline V gene has CDR1 SGHDT and CDR2 FRDEAV. The CDR3 runs to 14 residues. Whole-study results and caveats: For lesional scalp, especially alopecia totalis/universalis, clonality was higher than in normal scalp. The study also sequences resident alphabeta T cells of normal skin in scalp samples. With patients, TCR sharing proved less clear than in mice, a difference possibly related to HLA.

The genes are TRBV14 and TRBJ2-5; TRBD1 matches 7 bases. Sequencing input: CD4+ T cells sorted from a lymph node. The sequence derives from a C3H/HeJ mouse with alopecia areata. Mice of this strain are of MHC haplotype H2-k. The CDR3 loop reads CASSLGTVQDTQYF. The covered CDR3 bases are TGTGCCAGCAGTCTCGGGACAGTCCAAGAC. The whole variable domain, remainder taken from reference TRBV14 and TRBJ2-5, is EAGVTQSPRYAVLQEGQAVSFWCDPISGHDTLYWYQQPRDQGPQLLVYFRDEAVIDNSQLPSDRFSAVRPKGTNSTLKIQSAKQGDTATYLCASSLGTVQDTQYFGPGTRLLVL.